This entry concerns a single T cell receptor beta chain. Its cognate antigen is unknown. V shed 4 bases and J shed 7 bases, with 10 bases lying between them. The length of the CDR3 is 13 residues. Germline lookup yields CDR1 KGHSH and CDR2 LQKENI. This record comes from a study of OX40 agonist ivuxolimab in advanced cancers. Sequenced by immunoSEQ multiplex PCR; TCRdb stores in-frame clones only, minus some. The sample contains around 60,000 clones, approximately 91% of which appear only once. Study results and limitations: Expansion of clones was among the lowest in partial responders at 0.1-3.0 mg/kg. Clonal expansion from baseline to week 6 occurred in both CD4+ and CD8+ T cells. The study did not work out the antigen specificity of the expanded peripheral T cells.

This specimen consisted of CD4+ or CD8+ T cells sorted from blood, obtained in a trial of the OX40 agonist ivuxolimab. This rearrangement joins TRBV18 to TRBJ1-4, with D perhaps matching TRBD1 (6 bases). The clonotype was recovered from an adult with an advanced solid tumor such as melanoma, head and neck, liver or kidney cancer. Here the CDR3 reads CASSQGVGEKLFF. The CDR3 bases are TGTGCCAGCTCACAGGGGGTTGGTGAAAAACTGTTTTTT.